These T cell receptor beta chains were read from a single sample in a study of CD8+ T cells in alopecia areata. Repertoires were generated with immunoSEQ multiplex PCR, while TCRdb's copy carries only in-frame clones and drops some. This sample yields 100,000 to 150,000 clones, of which roughly 69% are seen a single time; around 2.7% belongs to the top ten. Sequencing was done on a sample of CD4+ T cells sorted from blood. Source of these receptors: a human donor in good health. CDR3s include the opening cysteine and the closing phenylalanine or tryptophan. D genes are given only for firm matches. Part of the rows lack a size; the others show once, few, many or a class for expanded clones.

v_call: TRBV7-2; clone_size: -; d_call: -; j_call: TRBJ2-7; cdr3_nt: TGTGCCAGCAGTTCCCTAGGGGAGCAGTACTTC; cdr3_aa: CASSSLGEQYF
v_call: TRBV29-1; clone_size: few; d_call: -; j_call: TRBJ2-2; cdr3_nt: TGCAGCGTCCAAGGGAAGAGGACCGGGGAGCTGTTTTTT; cdr3_aa: CSVQGKRTGELFF
v_call: TRBV6-1; clone_size: many; d_call: -; j_call: TRBJ2-7; cdr3_nt: TGTGCCAGCAGGCACCGGGACTCCTACGAGCAGTACTTC; cdr3_aa: CASRHRDSYEQYF
v_call: TRBV7-2; clone_size: -; d_call: TRBD2; j_call: TRBJ2-1; cdr3_nt: TGTGCCAGCAGCGTCGGGGGGAGCTCCTACAATGAGCAGTTCTTC; cdr3_aa: CASSVGGSSYNEQFF
v_call: TRBV7-3; clone_size: -; d_call: -; j_call: TRBJ2-1; cdr3_nt: TGTGCCAGCAGCTCAGGACTGGACTCCTACAATGAGCAGTTCTTC; cdr3_aa: CASSSGLDSYNEQFF
v_call: TRBV5-6; clone_size: -; d_call: -; j_call: TRBJ2-1; cdr3_nt: TGTGCCAGCAGCTCCCTCGACTTATACAATGAGCAGTTCTTC; cdr3_aa: CASSSLDLYNEQFF
v_call: TRBV6-1; clone_size: once; d_call: -; j_call: TRBJ2-2; cdr3_nt: TGTGCCACATGGCCGGGACCAAACACCGGGGAGCTGTTTTTT; cdr3_aa: CATWPGPNTGELFF
v_call: TRBV19; clone_size: -; d_call: TRBD2; j_call: TRBJ2-1; cdr3_nt: TGTGCCAGTAGTATGCGGGGGGAGGTTTACAATGAGCAGTTCTTC; cdr3_aa: CASSMRGEVYNEQFF
v_call: TRBV30; clone_size: -; d_call: -; j_call: TRBJ2-4; cdr3_nt: TGTGCCTGGAGTGTACAGGGAATAGCCAAAAACATTCAGTACTTC; cdr3_aa: CAWSVQGIAKNIQYF
v_call: TRBV29-1; clone_size: once; d_call: -; j_call: TRBJ2-5; cdr3_nt: TGCAGCGTTGGGGCGGAAGAGACCCAGTACTTC; cdr3_aa: CSVGAEETQYF
v_call: TRBV21-1; clone_size: few; d_call: -; j_call: TRBJ2-7; cdr3_nt: TGTGCCAGCGGATCGCAGCGGGGAAACGAGCAGTACTTC; cdr3_aa: CASGSQRGNEQYF
v_call: TRBV30; clone_size: -; d_call: TRBD1; j_call: TRBJ1-4; cdr3_nt: TGTGCCTGGAGTTCCGGGACAGGGAATGTTCGGCTGTTTTTT; cdr3_aa: CAWSSGTGNVRLFF
v_call: TRBV4-2; clone_size: -; d_call: TRBD2; j_call: TRBJ2-3; cdr3_nt: TGTGCCAGCAGCCCCTTAGCGGGGACAGATACGCAGTATTTT; cdr3_aa: CASSPLAGTDTQYF
v_call: TRBV5-1; clone_size: -; d_call: -; j_call: TRBJ2-2; cdr3_nt: TGCGCCAGCAGCTTGGACACAGCAACCGGGGAGCTGTTTTTT; cdr3_aa: CASSLDTATGELFF
v_call: TRBV4-1; clone_size: -; d_call: TRBD1; j_call: TRBJ1-2; cdr3_nt: TGCGCCAGCAGCCCGCGACAGGGGTTAGGCTATGGCTACACCTTC; cdr3_aa: CASSPRQGLGYGYTF
v_call: TRBV27; clone_size: -; d_call: -; j_call: TRBJ1-5; cdr3_nt: TGTGCCAGCAGCGGAGGGGCAGGTCAGCCCCAGCATTTT; cdr3_aa: CASSGGAGQPQHF
v_call: TRBV2; clone_size: -; d_call: -; j_call: TRBJ1-6; cdr3_nt: TGTGCCAGCAGGGTCGGGGAGGGGATGCCTTATAATTCACCCCTCCACTTT; cdr3_aa: CASRVGEGMPYNSPLHF
v_call: TRBV29-1; clone_size: -; d_call: -; j_call: TRBJ2-5; cdr3_nt: TGCAGCGTTACCCCACGAGAAGGGGCTCCTGGGGAGACCCAGTACTTC; cdr3_aa: CSVTPREGAPGETQYF
v_call: TRBV29-1; clone_size: -; d_call: TRBD1; j_call: TRBJ2-7; cdr3_nt: TGCAGCGTTTCAGGGACAGCCTACGAGCAGTACTTC; cdr3_aa: CSVSGTAYEQYF
v_call: TRBV6-6; clone_size: few; d_call: -; j_call: TRBJ2-7; cdr3_nt: TGTGCCAGCAGTGATCTCCGGGACTCCCACGAGCAGTACTTC; cdr3_aa: CASSDLRDSHEQYF
v_call: TRBV29-1; clone_size: -; d_call: -; j_call: TRBJ1-1; cdr3_nt: TGCAGCGTTGACAAGCTTAATGAAGCTTTCTTT; cdr3_aa: CSVDKLNEAFF
v_call: TRBV5-1; clone_size: -; d_call: -; j_call: TRBJ2-4; cdr3_nt: TGCGCCAGCAGCTTGGAGGTAGCCAAAAACATTCAGTACTTC; cdr3_aa: CASSLEVAKNIQYF
v_call: TRBV30; clone_size: -; d_call: TRBD1; j_call: TRBJ2-7; cdr3_nt: TGTGCCTGGGGTAGGACAGGGCGAGACGAGCAGTACTTC; cdr3_aa: CAWGRTGRDEQYF
v_call: TRBV29-1; clone_size: -; d_call: TRBD1; j_call: TRBJ2-3; cdr3_nt: TGCAGCGATGGGACAGGGGGGTATTTT; cdr3_aa: CSDGTGGYF
v_call: TRBV7-8; clone_size: -; d_call: -; j_call: TRBJ1-3; cdr3_nt: TGTGCCAGCAGCCCCTCGGCTGGAAACACCATATATTTT; cdr3_aa: CASSPSAGNTIYF
v_call: TRBV7-2; clone_size: -; d_call: -; j_call: TRBJ2-1; cdr3_nt: TGTGCCAGCAGCCCCCAGAGGGGGGAGCAGTTCTTC; cdr3_aa: CASSPQRGEQFF
v_call: TRBV4-1; clone_size: few; d_call: -; j_call: TRBJ1-5; cdr3_nt: TGCGCCAGCAGCCCGCCTGTGCCCGGGACGTATCAGCCCCAGCATTTT; cdr3_aa: CASSPPVPGTYQPQHF
v_call: TRBV7-9; clone_size: -; d_call: -; j_call: TRBJ2-1; cdr3_nt: TGTGCCAGCAGCTTAGGGGACAACGCGAGGGATGAGCAGTTCTTC; cdr3_aa: CASSLGDNARDEQFF
v_call: TRBV29-1; clone_size: -; d_call: -; j_call: TRBJ2-7; cdr3_nt: TGCAGCGCGGCAGGGAGCAATCTAGGCGAGCAGTACTTC; cdr3_aa: CSAAGSNLGEQYF
v_call: TRBV4-1; clone_size: -; d_call: TRBD2; j_call: TRBJ2-7; cdr3_nt: TGCGCCAGCAGCCCGAGAGGGACTAGCGGGGGGGCCGACGAGCAGTACTTC; cdr3_aa: CASSPRGTSGGADEQYF
v_call: TRBV5-4; clone_size: -; d_call: TRBD1; j_call: TRBJ2-1; cdr3_nt: TGTGCCAGCAGTTCTAGGACAGGGACGATAAATGAGCAGTTCTTC; cdr3_aa: CASSSRTGTINEQFF
v_call: TRBV2; clone_size: -; d_call: TRBD2; j_call: TRBJ2-1; cdr3_nt: TGTGCCAGCAGCCAGGAGGTAGCGGGGAGAGAGCAGTTCTTC; cdr3_aa: CASSQEVAGREQFF
v_call: TRBV29-1; clone_size: -; d_call: -; j_call: TRBJ2-6; cdr3_nt: TGCAGCGTTCGAGCGGGGGCCAACGTCCTGACTTTC; cdr3_aa: CSVRAGANVLTF
v_call: TRBV29-1; clone_size: -; d_call: TRBD2; j_call: TRBJ2-5; cdr3_nt: TGCAGCGTTGACACTAGCGGAGGGGAGACCCAGTACTTC; cdr3_aa: CSVDTSGGETQYF
v_call: TRBV19; clone_size: once; d_call: -; j_call: TRBJ1-5; cdr3_nt: TGTGCCAGTAGTATCCAGGACAATCAGCCCCAGCATTTT; cdr3_aa: CASSIQDNQPQHF
v_call: TRBV2; clone_size: -; d_call: -; j_call: TRBJ2-5; cdr3_nt: TGTGCCAGCAGGTTGGGACACGATGAGACCCAGTACTTC; cdr3_aa: CASRLGHDETQYF
v_call: TRBV30; clone_size: few; d_call: -; j_call: TRBJ2-2; cdr3_nt: TGTGCCACCCCTCGGGGAGCTTACAACACCGGGGAGCTGTTTTTT; cdr3_aa: CATPRGAYNTGELFF
v_call: TRBV30; clone_size: -; d_call: -; j_call: TRBJ2-4; cdr3_nt: TGTGCCTGGAGGGCACAGACTCTCCCCTTTGTCGTTCAGTACTTC; cdr3_aa: CAWRAQTLPFVVQYF
v_call: TRBV7-2; clone_size: -; d_call: -; j_call: TRBJ1-2; cdr3_nt: TGTGCCAGCAGCCCAGACAGGAACTATGGCTACACCTTC; cdr3_aa: CASSPDRNYGYTF
v_call: TRBV5-4; clone_size: few; d_call: -; j_call: TRBJ2-1; cdr3_nt: TGTGCCAGCAGCCCCTCGACTGCGGACTACAATGAGCAGTTCTTC; cdr3_aa: CASSPSTADYNEQFF
v_call: TRBV2; clone_size: -; d_call: -; j_call: TRBJ2-5; cdr3_nt: TGTGCCAGCAGCGTCGGGGCGGAGACCCAGTACTTC; cdr3_aa: CASSVGAETQYF
v_call: TRBV5-6; clone_size: -; d_call: -; j_call: TRBJ1-5; cdr3_nt: TGTGCCAGCAGCTCTAGCAAAATCAGGGACAATCAGCCCCAGCATTTT; cdr3_aa: CASSSSKIRDNQPQHF